This is a list of T cell receptor beta chains from one sample in a study of T cell repertoires in cytomegalovirus infection. These receptors have no identified antigens. TCRdb redid the calling of the reads with MiXCR, one entry per CDR3 protein. The sample gives around 570,000 distinct CDR3 sequences, around 40% of which show up once; 48% is in the top ten. Source: cultured PBMCs, taken from culture after CMV antigen stimulation. These receptors were obtained from a human donor in good health (CMV status not recorded). Some clones in this sample may be carry-over from other donors' samples. The conserved cysteine and the conserved F or W are not part of the CDR3 here. A D gene is named only where the DNA matches it firmly.

v_call	j_call	d_call	cdr3_aa
TRBV12-3/TRBV12-4	TRBJ1-4	NA	ASRKRKGLGEKLF
TRBV6-5	TRBJ2-5	NA	ASSYGGPGLQETQY
TRBV29-1	TRBJ2-3	NA	SVTSRTTDTQY
TRBV6-2/TRBV6-3	TRBJ2-7	NA	ASSYSVGTYEQY
TRBV6-1	TRBJ1-4	NA	ASSEIRRLF
TRBV7-2	TRBJ2-1	NA	ASSYYNEQF
TRBV7-2	TRBJ2-1	NA	ASSLGGSDNEQF
TRBV7-2	TRBJ2-2	TRBD1	ASSWDRVPNTGELF
TRBV12-3/TRBV12-4	TRBJ2-7	NA	ASSFSGNEQY
TRBV7-9	TRBJ2-5	NA	ASSLREAWETQY
TRBV7-8	TRBJ2-3	TRBD1	ASSVSTGGRDTQY